This T cell receptor beta chain was obtained from a study of control samples from healthy donors and cancer patients. Sequencing was performed with immunoSEQ multiplex PCR; in TCRdb, only in-frame clones are kept and a portion is missing. The data hold 140,000 or so clones, with approximately 91% observed a single time. This CDR3 contains 17 residues. V was clipped by 1 base and J by 4 bases, with 22 bases between them. Per germline, CDR1 GTSNPN and CDR2 SVGIG (reference sequence). This receptor was obtained from a man under 40 in good health. The sequenced material came from blood. The gene calls are TRBV30 and TRBJ1-2, with a weak D call TRBD1 (5 bases). Here the CDR3 DNA reads TGTGCCTGGAGTGCGCACCCGGGACCGAACCATGTCTATGGCTACACCTTC. Residues: CAWSAHPGPNHVYGYTF.